Here is one T cell receptor beta chain with its context. What it binds is unknown. The sample is drawn from a study of post-analysis software for immune sequencing data. Included in the TCR beta cDNA libraries were unique molecular identifiers. Each CDR3 protein is one row after TCRdb ran MiXCR on the PCR reads. There are hundreds of thousands of distinct CDR3 sequences in the sample; 25% to 30% occur only once, and more than 0.55% lies in the top ten. With V trimmed by 4 bases and J by 3 bases, 6 bases remained unmatched. The CDR3 totals 15 residues. Germline loops: CDR1 KGHSH, CDR2 LQKENI. General study findings and limits: Four or five TRBV segments (TRBV5-6, TRBV5-1 and TRBV20-1 among them) occurred more frequently in patients than in controls.

Sequenced material: blood. The chain recombines TRBV18 with TRBJ2-1, with TRBD1 identical over 7 bases. The origin of this receptor is a girl aged 5-17 years with multiple sclerosis. CDR3 amino acids: CASSLGQVGYNEQFF. The CDR3 DNA reads TGTGCCAGCTCACTCGGACAGGTCGGCTACAATGAGCAGTTCTTC. The full variable domain, rest sourced from reference TRBV18 and TRBJ2-1, is NAGVMQNPRHLVRRRGQEARLRCSPMKGHSHVYWYRQLPEEGLKFMVYLQKENIIDESGMPKERFSAEFPKEGPSILRIQQVVRGDSAAYFCASSLGQVGYNEQFFGPGTRLTVL.